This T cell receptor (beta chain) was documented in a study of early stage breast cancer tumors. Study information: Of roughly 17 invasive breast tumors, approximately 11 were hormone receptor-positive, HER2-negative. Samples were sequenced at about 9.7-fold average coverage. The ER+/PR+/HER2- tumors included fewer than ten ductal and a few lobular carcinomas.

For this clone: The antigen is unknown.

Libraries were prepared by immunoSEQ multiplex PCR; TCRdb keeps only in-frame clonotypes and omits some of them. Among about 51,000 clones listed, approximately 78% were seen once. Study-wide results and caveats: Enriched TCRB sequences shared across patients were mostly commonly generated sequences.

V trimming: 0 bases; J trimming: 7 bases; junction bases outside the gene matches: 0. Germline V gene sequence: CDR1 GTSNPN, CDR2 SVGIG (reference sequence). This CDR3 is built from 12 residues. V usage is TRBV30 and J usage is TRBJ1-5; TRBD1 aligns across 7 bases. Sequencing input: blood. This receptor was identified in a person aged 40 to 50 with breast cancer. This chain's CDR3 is CAWSVQGQPQHF. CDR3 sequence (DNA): TGTGCCTGGAGTGTACAGGGGCAGCCCCAGCATTTT.